This note documents a single TCR beta chain sequence. The sample belongs to a study of blood T cell repertoires in COVID-19. Looking at the study overall: The samples span acute and convalescent COVID-19 from the United States, Italy and Spain.

Per the authors' pipeline: Reference gene primer amplification in the assay estimated nucleated cell counts. Assay: immunoSEQ multiplex PCR; the TCRdb copy retains only in-frame clones and omits some. V and J calls and clone size come straight from that table; D and trimming were deduced from the DNA. The sample gives roughly 100,000 clones, over 75% of which show up once; about a sixth is in the top ten. There are 14 residues in the CDR3. Germline CDR1 reads LNHDA; CDR2 reads SQIVND (reference sequence). After removal of 7 bases from V and 7 bases from J, the junction contained 6 bases not matched to a gene.

The receptor was isolated from a human donor in a cohort sampled during active COVID-19. This chain joins TRBV19 and TRBJ2-1; 11 bases are shared with TRBD1. Sequencing was carried out using peripheral blood. The CDR3 reads CASTPGQGANEQFF. The CDR3 nucleotides are TGTGCCAGTACTCCAGGACAGGGGGCGAATGAGCAGTTCTTC.